These 30 T cell receptor beta chains share one sample of origin, sequenced in a study of vaccination and CD4 T cells after COVID-19. These receptors have no known antigen. Cultured CD4+ T-cell DNA underwent Oncomine TCR Beta short-read sequencing. TCRdb passed the PCR reads through MiXCR, listing each CDR3 protein once. The profile shows about 22,000 distinct CDR3 sequences, roughly half of them singletons. Treatment reported: approximately nine-day PBMC culture with coronavirus spike peptide pools or control peptides (ViraFEST assay). The sequenced sample consisted of CD4+ T cells from blood, cultured in vitro. The receptors stem from a human donor who had recovered from COVID-19.

J is TRBJ1-1 and V is TRBV6-5; possibly TRBD1 for D (6 bases). Per the germline V gene, CDR1 is MNHEY and CDR2 is SVGAGI. This CDR3 is 13 amino acids long. Trimming stripped 3 bases from V and 5 bases from J, with 10 bases between. This CDR3 is CASSYGGATEAFF. For the CDR3, the DNA is TGTGCCAGCAGTTATGGGGGGGCTACTGAAGCTTTCTTT.

This clonotype was counted a few times. The V call is TRBV19, the J call TRBJ1-1; perhaps TRBD1 as D (6 bases). The V end lost 8 bases, the J end lost 10 bases, and 23 bases lay between the germline ends. The CDR3 covers 14 residues. Germline V gene lookup returns CDR1 LNHDA and CDR2 SQIVND (reference sequence). The DNA for the CDR3 is TGTGCCAGTCGGTTCCGGGACAAACCCCTTCTAGCTTTCTTT. It yields the protein CASRFRDKPLLAFF.

This sequence joins TRBV6-1 and TRBJ2-1; 10 bases are shared with TRBD1. Germline V gene lookup returns CDR1 MNHNS and CDR2 SASEGT. The length of the CDR3 is 15 residues. V gave up 6 bases and J gave up 6 bases; unmatched junction bases: 8. CDR3 sequence: CASRPRQGAFNEQFF. As DNA, the CDR3 is TGTGCCAGCAGACCCCGACAGGGGGCGTTCAATGAGCAGTTCTTC.

This clonotype showed up just a few times. V and J are TRBV24-1 and TRBJ1-2, with TRBD1 identical over 9 bases. Germline values: CDR1 KGHDR, CDR2 SFDVKD. CDR3 size: 16 residues. V lost 7 bases, J lost 4 bases, and 12 bases stayed unmatched. CDR3 in amino acids: CATSDDTTGGVYGYTF. In DNA, the CDR3 is TGTGCCACCAGCGACGATACCACAGGGGGCGTCTATGGCTACACCTTC.

The sample holds a few counts of this clonotype. J is TRBJ2-7 and V is TRBV7-3; D remains ambiguous. Per germline, CDR1 SGHTA and CDR2 FQGTGA. Between the trimmed V and J ends, which lost 1 base and 1 base, there was a span of 11 bases. The CDR3 contains 15 residues. As DNA, the CDR3 is TGTGCCAGCAGCTTAATCGCGGTGAATTCCTACGAGCAGTACTTC. It translates to CASSLIAVNSYEQYF.

This chain links TRBV11-3 with TRBJ2-1; 11 positions match TRBD2. Germline values: CDR1 SGHNT, CDR2 YENEEA. CDR3 size: 17 residues. The trim removed 0 bases at V and 4 bases at J, leaving 5 bases unmatched. The CDR3 spells CASSLDGLAGGYNEQFF. The CDR3 DNA follows: TGTGCCAGCAGCTTAGATGGGCTAGCGGGGGGATACAATGAGCAGTTCTTC.

CDR3 nucleotide sequence: TGTGCCAGCGGCACCCCGGGACTAGAAAGGAATACGCAGTATTTT. Translation: CASGTPGLERNTQYF. J is TRBJ2-3 and V is TRBV28, with 8 bases identical to TRBD2. V shed 8 bases and J 7 bases; nucleotides not matched to a gene: 14. The CDR3 sequence is 15 residues long. The V gene's germline CDR1 is MDHEN and CDR2 SYDVKM.

The chain has TRBV11-2 and TRBJ2-1, with 10 nucleotides matching TRBD2. Germline values: CDR1 SGHAT, CDR2 FQNNGV. Losses at the gene ends were 5 bases for V and 6 bases for J; bases not matched to a gene: 7. The CDR3 totals 15 residues. The CDR3 nucleotides are TGTGCCAGCAGCCGACAGCGGGAGGGCCTCAATGAGCAGTTCTTC. Translated: CASSRQREGLNEQFF.

This clonotype has only a few counts. This chain uses TRBV5-4 with TRBJ1-2; 7 bases align to TRBD1. The CDR3 is made up of 15 amino acids. Germline lookup yields CDR1 SGHNT and CDR2 YYREEE (reference sequence). The junction had 10 bases not matched to a gene; V was cut back by 2 bases and J by 6 bases. CDR3: CASSLPKTGRNGYTF. The CDR3 coding sequence is TGTGCCAGCAGCTTACCTAAGACAGGGAGGAATGGCTACACCTTC.

The chain employs TRBV12-3 or TRBV12-4 and TRBJ1-2; D call uncertain. Trimming removed 1 base from V and 7 bases from J, with 4 bases in between. CDR3 length: 11 residues. The CDR3 spells CASSLVGGYTF. The CDR3 nucleotides read TGTGCCAGCAGTTTAGTGGGTGGCTACACCTTC.

CDR3 protein: CASSFRALLNEQYF. CDR3 in DNA: TGTGCCAGCAGTTTCAGGGCTCTATTAAACGAGCAGTACTTC. The chain combines TRBV27 with TRBJ2-7; D is possibly TRBD1 (5 bases). Germline CDR1 is MNHEY and CDR2 is SMNVEV (reference sequence). The V gene lost 3 bases and the J gene lost 5 bases, with 14 bases spanning the gap. The CDR3 is 14 residues long.

This clonotype turned up a few times. CDR3 protein: CASSLDVGRSGNTIYF. In DNA, the CDR3 is TGTGCCAGCAGCTTAGACGTGGGCCGTTCTGGAAACACCATATATTTT. This chain joins TRBV7-2 and TRBJ1-3; D is unclear. Germline V CDR1 and CDR2: SGHTA, FQGNSA. The CDR3 has 16 amino acids. The germline V and J ends were trimmed by 1 base and 1 base, with 11 bases remaining between them.

The chain couples TRBV20-1 to TRBJ1-2; TRBD1 aligns across 9 bases. The germline V gene encodes CDR1 DFQATT and CDR2 SNEGSKA (reference sequence). CDR3 length: 14 amino acids. Germline trimming cut 3 bases from V and 5 bases from J; bases unmatched to any gene: 7. CDR3 protein: CSASKETGGYGYTF. CDR3 bases: TGCAGTGCTAGTAAGGAGACAGGGGGATATGGCTACACCTTC.

The chain is built from TRBV18 and TRBJ1-1; D call uncertain. Germline CDR1 KGHSH, CDR2 LQKENI. Trimming took 6 bases from V and 7 from J, leaving 9 bases between them. The CDR3 contains 11 residues. Here the CDR3 reads CASSGEVEAFF. The CDR3, as DNA: TGTGCCAGCTCCGGGGAAGTTGAAGCTTTCTTT.

The V gene is TRBV7-2, the J gene TRBJ1-2, with 7 bases matching TRBD1. CDR3 length: 15 amino acids. The germline gives CDR1 SGHTA, CDR2 FQGNSA. J lost 4 bases, V lost 4 bases, and 9 bases had no gene match. For the CDR3, the DNA is TGTGCCAGCAGCTCCGGACAGGAGGTCGCCTATGGCTACACCTTC. This encodes CASSSGQEVAYGYTF.

This clonotype was counted between two and nine times. The chain uses TRBV20-1 and TRBJ2-1, with 7 bases lining up with TRBD1. The CDR3 spans 12 residues. V dropped 5 bases and J dropped 10; count of bases not matched to a gene: 8. Germline assignment: CDR1 DFQATT and CDR2 SNEGSKA (reference sequence). In DNA, the CDR3 is TGCAGTGCTCCTCTAGGGGGCGGGGAGCAGTTCTTC. Translating it yields CSAPLGGGEQFF.

V gene TRBV19 combines with J gene TRBJ2-3; 9 bases are a match to TRBD1. V trimming: 5 bases; J trimming: 6 bases; junction bases outside the gene matches: 6. Per the germline V gene, CDR1 is LNHDA and CDR2 is SQIVND (reference sequence). The CDR3 extends over 14 amino acids. The DNA for the CDR3 is TGTGCCAGTAGTGCAGACAGGGGGAGGGATACGCAGTATTTT. Amino acids: CASSADRGRDTQYF.

The chain combines TRBV6-2 or TRBV6-3 with TRBJ1-5; D is possibly TRBD1 (6 bases). Germline V gene data show CDR1 as MNHEY and CDR2 as SVGEGT. Trimming took 6 bases from V and 6 from J, leaving 18 bases between them. The CDR3 loop spans 15 amino acids. The CDR3 region has the DNA TGTGCCAGCAGAAACAGGGATTCCTACAGTCAGCCCCAGCATTTT. Translation: CASRNRDSYSQPQHF.

The genes are TRBV7-2 and TRBJ2-2, with 12 bases identical to TRBD2. The trim removed 5 bases at V and 7 bases at J, leaving 5 bases unmatched. CDR1 SGHTA and CDR2 FQGNSA come from the germline V gene. The CDR3 contains 15 residues. This chain's CDR3 is CASSPRTSGIGELFF. As DNA, the CDR3 is TGTGCCAGCAGCCCCCGGACTAGCGGGATCGGGGAGCTGTTTTTT.

Only a few counts were recorded for this clonotype. This CDR3 reads CSASKGQAREQYF. CDR3 sequence (DNA): TGCAGTGCTAGTAAGGGACAGGCCCGTGAGCAGTACTTC. V gene TRBV20-1 combines with J gene TRBJ2-7; 8 positions match TRBD1. The J segment lost 7 bases and the V segment lost 3 bases, leaving 8 bases of the junction unmatched. Germline loops: CDR1 DFQATT, CDR2 SNEGSKA (reference sequence). The CDR3 extends over 13 amino acids.

This clonotype was seen a handful of times. The chain links TRBV20-1 to TRBJ2-1; 7 bases align to TRBD2. Germline V gene sequence: CDR1 DFQATT, CDR2 SNEGSKA (reference sequence). V gave up 2 bases and J gave up 7 bases; unmatched junction bases: 8. The CDR3 contains 14 residues. CDR3 residues: CSARRAGVRNEQFF. CDR3 in DNA: TGCAGTGCTAGACGTGCGGGAGTTCGAAATGAGCAGTTCTTC.

The V gene is TRBV4-2, the J gene TRBJ1-2, with D possibly TRBD1 on 5 matching bases. The V and J ends lost 0 bases and 5 bases respectively, with 10 bases between them. Germline loops: CDR1 LGHNA, CDR2 YNFKEQ. There are 14 residues in the CDR3. The CDR3 DNA reads as TGTGCCAGCAGCCAAGACAGGGTGGGGTATGGCTACACCTTC. Translated: CASSQDRVGYGYTF.

The chain employs TRBV2 and TRBJ2-7; 8 nucleotides match TRBD1. Germline V gene lookup returns CDR1 SNHLY and CDR2 FYNNEI. The V segment lost 6 bases and the J segment 6 bases; nucleotides outside the gene matches: 7. The CDR3 covers 13 residues. CDR3: CASSGQGLREQYF. The CDR3 DNA reads TGTGCCAGCAGCGGACAGGGCCTGCGCGAGCAGTACTTC. Supplemented by reference TRBV2 and TRBJ2-7, the full variable domain reads EPEVTQTPSHQVTQMGQEVILRCVPISNHLYFYWYRQILGQKVEFLVSFYNNEISEKSEIFDDQFSVERPDGSNFTLKIRSTKLEDSAMYFCASSGQGLREQYFGPGTRLTVT.

DNA of the CDR3: TGCAGTGCTAGAGTTACCGAAGAGACCCAGTACTTC. It yields the protein CSARVTEETQYF. This sequence joins TRBV20-1 and TRBJ2-5; D is undetermined. With 1 base removed from V and 3 bases from J, the gap between germline ends came to 6 bases. Germline lookup yields CDR1 DFQATT and CDR2 SNEGSKA (reference sequence). The CDR3 totals 12 residues.

The chain has TRBV11-3 and TRBJ1-1, with 9 positions matching TRBD1. V lost 7 bases, J lost 11 bases, and 11 bases stayed unmatched. The CDR3 runs to 13 residues. Germline V gene data show CDR1 as SGHNT and CDR2 as YENEEA. The CDR3 DNA reads TGTGCCAGCAACACAGGGGGCTCCAGGGGGGCTTTCTTT. Its translation: CASNTGGSRGAFF.

This clonotype was seen only once. This chain links TRBV4-3 with TRBJ2-7; 8 nucleotides agree with TRBD1. The CDR3 runs 18 residues. V shed 0 bases, J shed 6 bases, and the junction held 16 bases outside the gene matches. From germline, CDR1 is LGHNA and CDR2 YSLEER. CDR3 residues: CASSQDLGTGFVTGEQYF. In DNA form, the CDR3 reads TGCGCCAGCAGCCAAGATTTGGGGACAGGTTTCGTGACGGGCGAGCAGTACTTC.

V usage is TRBV7-8 and J usage is TRBJ2-3; 7 bases line up with TRBD2. There are 15 residues in the CDR3. CDR1 SGHVS and CDR2 FQNEAQ come from the germline V gene. Trimming cost V 1 base and J 3 bases; bases outside gene matches: 4. CDR3 coding DNA: TGTGCCAGCAGCTTAGTTGCGGGAGCAACAGATACGCAGTATTTT. Encoded protein: CASSLVAGATDTQYF.

This chain joins TRBV18 and TRBJ1-1, with D hard to call. Between the trimmed V and J ends, which lost 0 bases and 4 bases, there was a span of 12 bases. The CDR3 length is 15 residues. Germline V lookup: CDR1 KGHSH, CDR2 LQKENI. The CDR3 loop is CASSPPAQAGTEAFF. Here the CDR3 DNA reads TGTGCCAGCTCACCACCGGCCCAAGCAGGCACTGAAGCTTTCTTT. Based on the CDR3 plus reference TRBV18 and TRBJ1-1, the full variable domain is NAGVMQNPRHLVRRRGQEARLRCSPMKGHSHVYWYRQLPEEGLKFMVYLQKENIIDESGMPKERFSAEFPKEGPSILRIQQVVRGDSAAYFCASSPPAQAGTEAFFGQGTRLTVV.

The chain carries TRBV19 and TRBJ2-1; D may be TRBD1 or TRBD2 (5 bases each). Germline V gene data show CDR1 as LNHDA and CDR2 as SQIVND (reference sequence). This CDR3 is 14 amino acids long. Trimming pared 5 bases from V and 3 bases from J, leaving 11 bases between. This chain's CDR3 is CASSSQGDYNEQFF. In DNA, the CDR3 is TGTGCCAGTAGTTCTCAGGGAGACTACAATGAGCAGTTCTTC.

CDR3 nucleotides: TGCGCCAGCAGTCGACAGGGTCAGGGAGCTTTCTTT. Amino acids: CASSRQGQGAFF. The gene calls are TRBV23-1 and TRBJ1-1; 7 bases are a match to TRBD1. TRBV23-1 is marked as an open reading frame, function uncertain. Losses at the gene ends were 4 bases for V and 10 bases for J; bases not matched to a gene: 6. This CDR3 contains 12 residues.